Listed below are T cell receptor beta chains from one sample, sequenced in a study of cytomegalovirus exposure and HLA in healthy donors. The method was immunoSEQ multiplex PCR; TCRdb's version includes in-frame clones alone and lacks a portion of them. This table has approximately 150,000 clones, roughly two thirds appearing once. The source material was PBMCs. These receptors originate from a woman younger than 35 in good health and CMV-seropositive. The CDR3 runs from the conserved cysteine through the conserved F or W. A D gene is named only where the DNA matches it firmly. A row's size may be missing; if present it is once, few, many or a size class.

D gene: -
J gene: TRBJ1-5
clone size: once
V gene: TRBV2
CDR3 DNA: TGTGCCAGCAGCCGGCAGGGGACGGGCAATCAGCCCCAGCATTTT
CDR3 protein: CASSRQGTGNQPQHF

D gene: TRBD1
J gene: TRBJ1-1
clone size: -
V gene: TRBV5-1
CDR3 DNA: TGCGCCAGCAGCGTGAACAGGGGTGGTGAAGCTTTCTTT
CDR3 protein: CASSVNRGGEAFF

D gene: TRBD1
J gene: TRBJ2-2
clone size: few
V gene: TRBV5-1
CDR3 DNA: TGCGCCAGCAGCTGGGACAGAAACACCGGGGAGCTGTTTTTT
CDR3 protein: CASSWDRNTGELFF

D gene: TRBD2
J gene: TRBJ2-7
clone size: -
V gene: TRBV7-6
CDR3 DNA: TGTGCCAGCAGCCCAGGACTAGCGGGAGTCGGGTCCTACGAGCAGTACTTC
CDR3 protein: CASSPGLAGVGSYEQYF

D gene: -
J gene: TRBJ2-7
clone size: -
V gene: TRBV29-1
CDR3 DNA: TGCAGCGTGATTACAGGGAGTCTCACCTACGAGCAGTACTTC
CDR3 protein: CSVITGSLTYEQYF

D gene: -
J gene: TRBJ2-1
clone size: -
V gene: TRBV5-1
CDR3 DNA: TGCGCCAGCAGCTTGGATCCGGTATCCTACAATGAGCAGTTCTTC
CDR3 protein: CASSLDPVSYNEQFF

D gene: -
J gene: TRBJ2-6
clone size: -
V gene: TRBV15
CDR3 DNA: TGTGCCACCAGCAGTCGACACAAATTCACCTCTGGGGCCAACGTCCTGACTTTC
CDR3 protein: CATSSRHKFTSGANVLTF

D gene: -
J gene: TRBJ2-1
clone size: -
V gene: TRBV18
CDR3 DNA: TGTGCCAGCTCACCGAGCTGGGCGGGATACAATGAGCAGTTCTTC
CDR3 protein: CASSPSWAGYNEQFF

D gene: TRBD2
J gene: TRBJ2-1
clone size: -
V gene: TRBV7-2
CDR3 DNA: TGTGCCAGCAGCTTAGTCTCTAGCGGAACCTACAATGAGCAGTTCTTC
CDR3 protein: CASSLVSSGTYNEQFF

D gene: TRBD1
J gene: TRBJ2-5
clone size: -
V gene: TRBV18
CDR3 DNA: TGTGCCAGCTCACTGGGACAGCTTGACCCCCTGGTGACCCAGTACTTC
CDR3 protein: CASSLGQLDPLVTQYF